What follows are 2 T cell receptor beta chains derived from one specimen sequenced in a study of T cell changes during pregnancy in multiple sclerosis. Produced via immunoSEQ multiplex PCR; TCRdb's table is partial and in-frame only. The sample carries 95,000 to 110,000 clones, about 90% recorded once. Sequenced material: peripheral blood, taken after pregnancy. These receptors originate from a female donor with multiple sclerosis, enrolled in a pregnancy study.

The rearrangement links TRBV5-4 to TRBJ2-7, with D possibly being TRBD2 (6 bases). CDR1 and CDR2 from the germline V gene are SGHNT and YYREEE (reference sequence). V was pared by 0 bases and J by 3 bases, with 10 bases between. The CDR3 contains 14 residues. CDR3 sequence: CASSLAGSLYEQYF. DNA for the CDR3: TGTGCCAGCAGCTTGGCCGGGAGTCTCTACGAGCAGTACTTC.

The chain recombines TRBV5-8 with TRBJ2-3; possible D gene TRBD2, 7 bases. CDR1 is SGHTS and CDR2 is YDEGEE in the germline V gene. The CDR3 covers 15 residues. Between the trimmed V and J ends, which lost 4 bases and 0 bases, there was a span of 12 bases. CDR3 nucleotide sequence: TGTGCCAGCAGCCGGGGGGCGGTTAGCACAGATACGCAGTATTTT. Amino acids: CASSRGAVSTDTQYF.